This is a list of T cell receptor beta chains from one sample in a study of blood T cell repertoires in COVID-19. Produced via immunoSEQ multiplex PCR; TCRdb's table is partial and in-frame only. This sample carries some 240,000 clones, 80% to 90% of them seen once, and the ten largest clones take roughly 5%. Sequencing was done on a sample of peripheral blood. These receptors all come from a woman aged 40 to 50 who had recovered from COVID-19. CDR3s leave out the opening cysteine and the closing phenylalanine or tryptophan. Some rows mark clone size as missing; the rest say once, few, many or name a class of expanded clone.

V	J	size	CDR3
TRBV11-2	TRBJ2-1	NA	ASSLDSPSYNEQF
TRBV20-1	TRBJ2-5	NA	SASGTGDRQETQY
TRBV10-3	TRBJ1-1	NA	AISERTGAKAF
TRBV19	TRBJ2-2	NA	ASSRGLAVTDTGELF
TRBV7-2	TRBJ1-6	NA	ASSLSQDYNSPLH
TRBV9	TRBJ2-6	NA	ASSPGFSSGANVLT
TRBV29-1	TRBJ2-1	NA	SGAGPYNEQF
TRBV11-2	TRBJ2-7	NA	ASSGLAGSYEQY
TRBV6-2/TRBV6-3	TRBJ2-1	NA	ASSYRAVRRSWNEQF
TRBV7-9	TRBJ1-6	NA	ASSEDRGEVGSPLH
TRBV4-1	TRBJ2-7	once	ASSQDGGTSYEQY
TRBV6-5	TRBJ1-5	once	ASTGGSDQPQH
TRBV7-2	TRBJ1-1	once	ASRINEVKTNTEAF
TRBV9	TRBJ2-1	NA	ASSVVGSTSGGYYNEQF
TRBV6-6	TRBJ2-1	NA	ASSSIAGAYNEQF
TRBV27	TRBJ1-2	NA	ASSPRRALYGYT
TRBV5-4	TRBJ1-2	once	ASSLKGQGILGYT
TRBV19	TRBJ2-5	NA	ASTPRGLAGQETQY
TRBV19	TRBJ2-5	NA	ASSIQGAETQY
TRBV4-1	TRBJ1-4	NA	ASSQLSSIEKLF
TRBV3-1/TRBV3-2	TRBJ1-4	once	ASSQDNQNNEKLF
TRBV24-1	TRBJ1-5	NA	ATSGLSNQPQH
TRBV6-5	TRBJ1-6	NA	ASSYSRQGASPLH
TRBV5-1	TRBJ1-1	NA	ASRDPRNTEAF
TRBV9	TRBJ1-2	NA	ASTPRDSRNGYT
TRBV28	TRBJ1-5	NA	ASSLLQSFQPQH
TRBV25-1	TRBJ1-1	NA	ASSRDRNTEAF
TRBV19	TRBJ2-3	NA	ASSIDLGTSTDTQY
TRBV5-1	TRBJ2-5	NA	ASSFGQGYQETQY
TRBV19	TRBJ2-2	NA	ASSGPVRELF
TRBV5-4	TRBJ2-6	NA	ASSLDSGANVLT
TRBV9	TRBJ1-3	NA	ASSVTGGSGNTIY
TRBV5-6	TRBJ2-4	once	ASSFGGVQY
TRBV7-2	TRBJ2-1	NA	ASSKLAGGPNEQF
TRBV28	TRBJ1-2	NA	ASSFGGQFYGYT
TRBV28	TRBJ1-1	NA	ASKQTGMVTEAF
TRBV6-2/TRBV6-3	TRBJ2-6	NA	ASGPYISSGANVLT
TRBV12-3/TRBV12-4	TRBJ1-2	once	ASSLRVSDGYT
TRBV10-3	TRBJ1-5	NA	AISPGQGGSNQPQH
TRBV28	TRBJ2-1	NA	ASSFVGGPNNEQF
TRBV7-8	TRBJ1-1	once	ASSLGQNTEAF
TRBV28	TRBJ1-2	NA	ASRGTIEQRGYT
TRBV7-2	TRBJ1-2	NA	ASSLNPQGNYGYT